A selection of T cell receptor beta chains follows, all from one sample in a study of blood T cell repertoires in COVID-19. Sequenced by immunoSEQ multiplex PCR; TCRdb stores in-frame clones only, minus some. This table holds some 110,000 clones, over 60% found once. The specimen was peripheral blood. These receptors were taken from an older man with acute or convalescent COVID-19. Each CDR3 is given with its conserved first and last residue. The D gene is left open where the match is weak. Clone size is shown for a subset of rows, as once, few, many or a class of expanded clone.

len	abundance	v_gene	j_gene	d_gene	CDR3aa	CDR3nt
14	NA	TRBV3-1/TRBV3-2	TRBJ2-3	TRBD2	CASRDSGGSDTQYF	TGTGCCAGCAGAGATAGCGGGGGGTCAGATACGCAGTATTTT
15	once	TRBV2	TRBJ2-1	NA	CASCEVQGWDNEQFF	TGTGCCAGCTGTGAGGTGCAGGGCTGGGACAATGAGCAGTTCTTC
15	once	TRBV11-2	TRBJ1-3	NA	CASSPFRASGNTIYF	TGTGCCAGCAGCCCCTTCAGGGCCTCGGGAAACACCATATATTTT
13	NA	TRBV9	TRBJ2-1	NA	CASSVDRYNEQFF	TGTGCCAGCAGCGTAGACCGGTACAATGAGCAGTTCTTC
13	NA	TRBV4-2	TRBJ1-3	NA	CASSQDTGNTIYF	TGTGCCAGCAGCCAGGACACCGGAAACACCATATATTTT
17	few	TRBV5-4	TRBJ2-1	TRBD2	CASSHKRGGLKDNEQFF	TGTGCCAGCAGCCACAAGCGGGGGGGCCTTAAGGACAATGAGCAGTTCTTC
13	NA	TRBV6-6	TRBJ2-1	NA	CASGDSSYNEQFF	TGTGCCAGCGGAGACAGCTCCTACAATGAGCAGTTCTTC
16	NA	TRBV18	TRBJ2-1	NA	CASSPRTLSSYNEQFF	TGTGCCAGCTCACCACGGACACTGAGCTCCTACAATGAGCAGTTCTTC
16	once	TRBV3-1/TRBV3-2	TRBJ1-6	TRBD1	CASSPGQGSYNSPLHF	TGTGCCAGCAGCCCGGGACAGGGGTCCTATAATTCACCCCTCCACTTT
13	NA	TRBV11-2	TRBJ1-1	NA	CASSSQGNTEAFF	TGTGCCAGCAGCTCACAGGGGAACACTGAAGCTTTCTTT
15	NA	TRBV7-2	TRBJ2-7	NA	CASSLGSFHPYEQYF	TGTGCCAGCAGCTTGGGTAGCTTTCATCCCTACGAGCAGTACTTC
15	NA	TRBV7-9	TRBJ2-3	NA	CASSTSLHPTDTQYF	TGTGCCAGCAGCACAAGTCTGCATCCCACAGATACGCAGTATTTT
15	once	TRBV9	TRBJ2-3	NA	CASSLRDWSTDTQYF	TGTGCCAGCAGCCTAAGGGACTGGAGCACAGATACGCAGTATTTT
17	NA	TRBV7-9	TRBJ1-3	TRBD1	CASSLLPADRDGNTIYF	TGTGCCAGCAGCTTGCTGCCCGCGGACAGGGATGGAAACACCATATATTTT
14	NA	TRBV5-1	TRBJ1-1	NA	CASSLGAHGTEAFF	TGCGCCAGCAGCTTAGGAGCGCACGGCACTGAAGCTTTCTTT
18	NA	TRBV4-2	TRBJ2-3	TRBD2	CASSRGVAGGPGTDTQYF	TGTGCCAGCAGCCGAGGGGTAGCGGGGGGGCCCGGCACAGATACGCAGTATTTT
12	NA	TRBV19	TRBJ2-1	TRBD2	CASSASGRLRLF	TGTGCCAGTAGTGCAAGCGGGAGGCTCCGCCTCTTC
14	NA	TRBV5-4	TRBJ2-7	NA	CASSLVAETYEQYF	TGTGCCAGCAGCTTGGTAGCGGAGACCTACGAGCAGTACTTC
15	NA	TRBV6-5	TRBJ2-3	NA	CASSYSTPGTDTQYF	TGTGCCAGCAGTTACTCCACGCCGGGCACAGATACGCAGTATTTT
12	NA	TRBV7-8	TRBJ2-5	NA	CASSREQETQYF	TGTGCCAGCAGCCGCGAGCAAGAGACCCAGTACTTC
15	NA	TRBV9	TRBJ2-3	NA	CASSAYRASTDTQYF	TGTGCCAGCAGCGCGTACAGGGCAAGCACAGATACGCAGTATTTT
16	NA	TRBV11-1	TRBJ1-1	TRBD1	CASSPRQGFMNTEAFF	TGTGCCAGCAGCCCCCGACAGGGCTTTATGAACACTGAAGCTTTCTTT
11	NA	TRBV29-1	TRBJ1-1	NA	CSVSLDTEAFF	TGCAGCGTTTCCTTAGACACTGAAGCTTTCTTT
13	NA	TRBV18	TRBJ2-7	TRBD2	CASSSGGGDEQYF	TGTGCCAGCTCAAGCGGGGGTGGGGACGAGCAGTACTTC
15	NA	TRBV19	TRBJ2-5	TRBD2	CASSIWGSGGETQYF	TGTGCCAGTAGTATATGGGGTAGCGGGGGTGAGACCCAGTACTTC
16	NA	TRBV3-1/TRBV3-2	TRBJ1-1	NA	CASSGRKGRWGTEAFF	TGTGCCAGCAGCGGACGAAAAGGGAGATGGGGCACTGAAGCTTTCTTT
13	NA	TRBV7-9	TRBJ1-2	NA	CASSLGRDYGYTF	TGTGCCAGCAGCTTAGGCAGGGACTATGGCTACACCTTC
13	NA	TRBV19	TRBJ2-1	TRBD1	CASSTDRGREQFF	TGTGCCAGTAGTACGGACAGGGGGCGGGAGCAGTTCTTC
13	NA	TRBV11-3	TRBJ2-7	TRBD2	CASSLLAGYEQYF	TGTGCCAGCAGCTTACTAGCGGGATACGAGCAGTACTTC
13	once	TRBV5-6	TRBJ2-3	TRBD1	CASSPGQGDTQYF	TGTGCCAGCAGCCCCGGACAGGGCGATACGCAGTATTTT
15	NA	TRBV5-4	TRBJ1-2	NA	CASSPGGQSNYGYTF	TGTGCCAGCAGCCCGGGGGGCCAGTCTAACTATGGCTACACCTTC
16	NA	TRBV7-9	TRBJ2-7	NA	CASSALGGTPSYEQYF	TGTGCCAGCAGCGCCCTAGGGGGAACCCCCTCCTACGAGCAGTACTTC
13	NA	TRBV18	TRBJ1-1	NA	CASSPQPATEAFF	TGTGCCAGCTCACCACAGCCAGCGACTGAAGCTTTCTTT
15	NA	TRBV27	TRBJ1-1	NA	CASSPMVRRNTEAFF	TGTGCCAGCAGTCCCATGGTGCGGAGGAACACTGAAGCTTTCTTT
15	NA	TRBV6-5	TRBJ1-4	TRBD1	CASSYRWDSNEKLFF	TGTGCCAGCAGTTACCGATGGGACAGTAATGAAAAACTGTTTTTT
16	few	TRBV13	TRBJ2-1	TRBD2	CASSIGTSLSYNEQFF	TGTGCCAGCAGCATTGGGACTAGCCTCTCCTACAATGAGCAGTTCTTC
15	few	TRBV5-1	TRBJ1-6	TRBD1	CASSLLGTGDSPLHF	TGCGCCAGCAGCTTGCTCGGGACAGGGGATTCACCCCTCCACTTT
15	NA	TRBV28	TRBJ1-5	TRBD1	CASRNTGASNQPQHF	TGTGCCAGCAGGAATACAGGGGCGAGCAATCAGCCCCAGCATTTT
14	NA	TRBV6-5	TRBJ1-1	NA	CASSRDFRNTEAFF	TGTGCCAGCAGCCGGGACTTTAGGAACACTGAAGCTTTCTTT
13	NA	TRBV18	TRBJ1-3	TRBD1	CASSRDSGNTIYF	TGTGCCAGCTCACGGGACAGCGGAAACACCATATATTTT
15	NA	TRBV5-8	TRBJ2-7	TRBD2	CASSLSGRILDEQYF	TGTGCCAGCAGCCTGAGCGGGAGGATTCTCGACGAGCAGTACTTC
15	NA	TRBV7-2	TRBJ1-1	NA	CASSPGGDSRLEAFF	TGTGCCAGCAGCCCTGGGGGCGACAGTCGACTTGAAGCTTTCTTT
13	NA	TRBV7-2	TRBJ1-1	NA	CASSQPRNTEAFF	TGTGCCAGCAGCCAACCTAGGAACACTGAAGCTTTCTTT
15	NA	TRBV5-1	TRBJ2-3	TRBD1	CASSDRTGGTDTQYF	TGCGCCAGCAGCGATCGGACAGGGGGAACAGATACGCAGTATTTT
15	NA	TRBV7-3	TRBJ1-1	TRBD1	CASSPSTGLGTEAFF	TGTGCCAGCAGCCCGTCGACAGGGTTGGGCACTGAAGCTTTCTTT
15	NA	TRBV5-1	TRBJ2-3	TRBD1	CASSLAGTGEDTQYF	TGCGCCAGCAGCTTGGCCGGGACAGGGGAAGATACGCAGTATTTT
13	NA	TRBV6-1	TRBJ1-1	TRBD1	CASSLTGGTEAFF	TGTGCCAGCAGTTTAACAGGGGGGACTGAAGCTTTCTTT
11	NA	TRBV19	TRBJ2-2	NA	CASSISEELFF	TGTGCCAGTAGTATCAGCGAGGAGCTGTTTTTT
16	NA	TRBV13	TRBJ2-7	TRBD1	CASSFRTGSRGYEQYF	TGTGCCAGCAGCTTTCGGACAGGGTCAAGGGGATACGAGCAGTACTTC
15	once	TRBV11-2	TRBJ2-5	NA	CASSFDRGSQETQYF	TGTGCCAGCAGCTTTGATCGAGGCTCCCAAGAGACCCAGTACTTC
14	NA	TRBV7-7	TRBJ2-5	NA	CASSSGTTQETQYF	TGTGCCAGCAGCTCCGGGACAACGCAAGAGACCCAGTACTTC
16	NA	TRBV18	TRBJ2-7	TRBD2	CASSPRGGAGGREQYF	TGTGCCAGCTCACCACGAGGCGGAGCGGGGGGGCGCGAGCAGTACTTC
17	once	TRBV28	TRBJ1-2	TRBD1	CASSTPGQAGLLYGYTF	TGTGCCAGCAGCACCCCGGGACAGGCCGGTCTACTCTATGGCTACACCTTC
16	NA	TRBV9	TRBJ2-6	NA	CASSAYSGSGANVLTF	TGTGCCAGCAGCGCCTACAGTGGGTCTGGGGCCAACGTCCTGACTTTC
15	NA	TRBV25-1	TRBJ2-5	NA	CASSGWLGGQETQYF	TGTGCCAGCAGTGGTTGGTTAGGGGGCCAAGAGACCCAGTACTTC
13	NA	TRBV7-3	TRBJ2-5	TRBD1	CASSRGQGETQYF	TGTGCCAGCAGTAGGGGACAGGGGGAGACCCAGTACTTC